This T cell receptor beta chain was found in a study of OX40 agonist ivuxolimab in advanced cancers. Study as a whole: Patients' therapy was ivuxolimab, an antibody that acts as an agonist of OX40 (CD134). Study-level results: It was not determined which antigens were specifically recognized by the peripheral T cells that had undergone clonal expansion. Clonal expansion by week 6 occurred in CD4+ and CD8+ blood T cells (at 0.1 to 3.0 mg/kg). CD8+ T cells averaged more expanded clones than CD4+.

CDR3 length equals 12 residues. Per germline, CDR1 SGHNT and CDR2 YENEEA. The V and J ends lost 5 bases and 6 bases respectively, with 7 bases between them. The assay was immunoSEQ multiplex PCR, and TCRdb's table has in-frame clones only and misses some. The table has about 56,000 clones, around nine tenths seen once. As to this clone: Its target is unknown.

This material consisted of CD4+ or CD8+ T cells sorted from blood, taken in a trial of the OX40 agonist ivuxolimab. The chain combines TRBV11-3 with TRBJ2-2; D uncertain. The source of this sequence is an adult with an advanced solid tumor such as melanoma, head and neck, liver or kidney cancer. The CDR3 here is CASSPKPGELFF. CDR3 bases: TGTGCCAGCAGCCCCAAGCCCGGGGAGCTGTTTTTT.